The 18 T cell receptor beta chains listed next were all sequenced from one sample in a study of tumor-infiltrating lymphocytes in localized non-small cell lung cancer. Clones were read by immunoSEQ multiplex PCR, and TCRdb kept only the in-frame ones, dropping some. Counted here are 6,000 to 7,000 clones, roughly 74% occurring once; the ten biggest clones make up 25% to 35%. The source material was lung tumor tissue. These receptors originate from a human donor with non-small cell lung cancer.

A remark on this clone: Other DNA sequences in this sample translate to the same CDR3. V and J are TRBV19 and TRBJ2-7, with 9 positions matching TRBD1. This CDR3 region has 14 residues. Germline CDR1 and CDR2: LNHDA and SQIVND (reference sequence). Trimming at V came to 7 bases and at J to 3 bases, leaving 7 bases not matched to a gene. The CDR3 DNA follows: TGTGCCAGTACCCCGACAGGGGGTATCTACGAGCAGTACTTC. This translates into CASTPTGGIYEQYF.

This clone showed up just a few times. The chain recombines TRBV9 with TRBJ2-1; possibly TRBD1 or TRBD2 for D (5 bases each). The CDR3 covers 14 residues. CDR1 is SGDLS and CDR2 is YYNGEE in the germline V gene. V was clipped by 3 bases and J by 7 bases, with 14 bases between them. This CDR3 reads CASSGGIGKNEQFF. Written as DNA, the CDR3 is TGTGCCAGCAGCGGGGGGATCGGGAAAAATGAGCAGTTCTTC.

The rearrangement uses TRBV29-1 and TRBJ1-1; no clear D. The germline CDR1 and CDR2 sequences are SQVTM and ANQGSEA. V was trimmed by 6 bases and J by 6 bases, leaving 23 bases between them. The CDR3 length is 15 residues. CDR3 region: CSVAYTTGHGSEAFF. The CDR3 coding sequence is TGCAGCGTCGCATACACGACGGGCCACGGCTCTGAAGCTTTCTTT.

The chain joins TRBV5-1 to TRBJ2-7; D gene uncertain. V was cut by 5 bases and J by 3 bases, with 9 bases left in between. Germline values: CDR1 SGHRS, CDR2 YFSETQ. The CDR3 sequence is 12 residues long. CDR3 residues: CASRAANYEQYF. In DNA, the CDR3 is TGCGCCAGCAGAGCAGCGAACTACGAGCAGTACTTC. Using reference TRBV5-1 and TRBJ2-7 for the parts outside the CDR3, the full variable domain is KAGVTQTPRYLIKTRGQQVTLSCSPISGHRSVSWYQQTPGQGLQFLFEYFSETQRNKGNFPGRFSGRQFSNSRSEMNVSTLELGDSALYLCASRAANYEQYFGPGTRLTVT.

The chain uses TRBV15 and TRBJ2-1; 10 bases fit TRBD2. Germline V CDR1 and CDR2: LNHNV, YYDKDF (reference sequence). Trimming at V came to 0 bases and at J to 2 bases, leaving 10 bases not matched to a gene. CDR3 size: 19 residues. The CDR3 nucleotides read TGTGCCACCAGCAGAGATCCACCCAGAACTAGCGGGGCCTACAATGAGCAGTTCTTC. Translation: CATSRDPPRTSGAYNEQFF.

This chain uses TRBV5-6 with TRBJ1-2; 8 nucleotides line up with TRBD1. V trimming: 9 bases; J trimming: 5 bases; junction bases outside the gene matches: 9. CDR1 and CDR2 from the germline V gene are SGHDT and YYEEEE. The length of the CDR3 is 13 residues. This CDR3 reads CATSAGGGYGYTF. The DNA for the CDR3 is TGTGCCACCTCGGCAGGGGGCGGTTATGGCTACACCTTC.

V usage is TRBV16 and J usage is TRBJ1-1; D ambiguous. Germline lookup yields CDR1 KGHSY and CDR2 FQNENV. CDR3 length: 15 residues. The germline V and J ends were trimmed by 4 bases and 0 bases, with 12 bases remaining between them. CDR3 bases: TGTGCCAGCAGCCTCACCCGGACGGTGAACACTGAAGCTTTCTTT. Protein sequence: CASSLTRTVNTEAFF.

The gene calls are TRBV5-6 and TRBJ1-1, with D possibly matching TRBD1 (5 bases). Deletions cut 2 bases from V and 0 bases from J, with 11 bases between. Germline V gives CDR1 SGHDT, CDR2 YYEEEE. The CDR3 is 15 residues long. The CDR3 DNA is TGTGCCAGCAGCTTTTGGGGGAGGGTGAACACTGAAGCTTTCTTT. Protein product: CASSFWGRVNTEAFF.

This clone was counted between two and nine times. This chain uses TRBV5-4 with TRBJ2-1; D remains unclear. V was trimmed by 4 bases and J by 9 bases, leaving 17 bases between them. The germline V gene has CDR1 SGHNT and CDR2 YYREEE (reference sequence). This CDR3 spans 14 amino acids. In DNA form, the CDR3 reads TGTGCCAGCAGCCAGACCCCCGGGCCCGTTGAGCAGTTCTTC. Its translation: CASSQTPGPVEQFF.

This clone has more than one count but fewer than ten. The chain is built from TRBV27 and TRBJ2-7; tentatively, D is TRBD2 (6 bases). V was pared by 2 bases and J by 7 bases, with 12 bases between. Germline values: CDR1 MNHEY, CDR2 SMNVEV (reference sequence). The CDR3 has 13 residues. The chain's CDR3 is CASSLNGGMEQYF. CDR3 DNA: TGTGCCAGCAGTTTAAATGGAGGGATGGAGCAGTACTTC.

The CDR3: CASSLILKNIQYF. The CDR3 region has the DNA TGTGCCAGCAGCTTAATCCTAAAAAACATTCAGTACTTC. V and J are TRBV7-8 and TRBJ2-4, with no clear D. The CDR3 totals 13 residues. Germline V gives CDR1 SGHVS, CDR2 FQNEAQ. Deletions cut 2 bases from V and 4 bases from J, with 6 bases between.

The genes are TRBV5-1 and TRBJ1-2; D is unresolved. CDR1 is SGHRS, CDR2 YFSETQ, per germline. The CDR3 has 14 amino acids. The germline V and J ends were trimmed by 0 bases and 5 bases, with 11 bases remaining between them. DNA for the CDR3: TGCGCCAGCAGCTTGGAGGCAGCTCAATATGGCTACACCTTC. Amino acid sequence: CASSLEAAQYGYTF.

In this sample, this clone turned up once. This rearrangement joins TRBV19 to TRBJ1-6, with D tentatively TRBD1 (5 bases). The CDR3 contains 15 residues. In germline, CDR1 is LNHDA, CDR2 SQIVND (reference sequence). The germline V and J ends were trimmed by 1 base and 5 bases, with 9 bases remaining between them. The CDR3 sequence: CASSIGDRNNSPLHF. The CDR3 DNA sequence: TGTGCCAGTAGTATAGGGGACCGAAATAATTCACCCCTCCACTTT. The variable domain in full, with the rest retrieved from reference TRBV19 and TRBJ1-6, is DGGITQSPKYLFRKEGQNVTLSCEQNLNHDAMYWYRQDPGQGLRLIYYSQIVNDFQKGDIAEGYSVSREKKESFPLTVTSAQKNPTAFYLCASSIGDRNNSPLHFGNGTRLTVT.

The chain is built from TRBV4-1 and TRBJ1-5, with unresolved D. CDR1 and CDR2 (germline): MGHRA, YSYEKL. Trimming took 0 bases from V and 0 from J, leaving 6 bases between them. CDR3 length: 15 residues. Here the CDR3 reads CASSQEGYSNQPQHF. The CDR3, as DNA: TGCGCCAGCAGCCAAGAGGGTTATAGCAATCAGCCCCAGCATTTT.

This chain links TRBV5-1 with TRBJ1-1; D perhaps matches TRBD1 (6 bases). This CDR3 has 15 residues. Germline values: CDR1 SGHRS, CDR2 YFSETQ. V shed 5 bases and J shed 0 bases, with 14 bases lying between them. The CDR3 spells CASSSAQGLNTEAFF. CDR3 DNA: TGCGCCAGCAGTTCGGCACAGGGCTTGAACACTGAAGCTTTCTTT. Supplemented by reference TRBV5-1 and TRBJ1-1, the full variable domain reads KAGVTQTPRYLIKTRGQQVTLSCSPISGHRSVSWYQQTPGQGLQFLFEYFSETQRNKGNFPGRFSGRQFSNSRSEMNVSTLELGDSALYLCASSSAQGLNTEAFFGQGTRLTVV.

This clone has just a few counts. V and J are TRBV5-4 and TRBJ2-3, with D possibly TRBD1 on 6 matching bases. CDR1 is SGHNT and CDR2 is YYREEE in the germline V gene (reference sequence). V lost 10 bases and J 2 bases, leaving 17 bases between the germline ends. The CDR3 runs 14 residues. For the CDR3, the DNA is TGTGCCGCTAGGATGGGGGCGGCCACAGATACGCAGTATTTT. Translating gives CAARMGAATDTQYF.

This clone showed up just once. The gene calls are TRBV7-9 and TRBJ2-7, with a possible D match to TRBD1 (6 bases). CDR3 length equals 14 residues. Looked up from germline, CDR1 is SEHNR and CDR2 is FQNEAQ (reference sequence). The ends were cut back, 5 bases at V and 2 bases at J, with 13 bases in the middle. CDR3 amino acids: CASSPQDSPYEQYF. The CDR3 DNA follows: TGTGCCAGCAGCCCCCAGGACAGTCCCTACGAGCAGTACTTC.

The chain is built from TRBV4-2 and TRBJ2-7; TRBD1 aligns across 8 bases. This CDR3 region has 16 residues. J gave up 2 bases and V 0 bases, and 6 bases lay outside the gene matches. The V gene's germline CDR1 is LGHNA and CDR2 YNFKEQ. The CDR3 spells CASSQDSEDRAYEQYF. CDR3 DNA: TGTGCCAGCAGCCAAGATAGCGAGGACAGGGCCTACGAGCAGTACTTC.